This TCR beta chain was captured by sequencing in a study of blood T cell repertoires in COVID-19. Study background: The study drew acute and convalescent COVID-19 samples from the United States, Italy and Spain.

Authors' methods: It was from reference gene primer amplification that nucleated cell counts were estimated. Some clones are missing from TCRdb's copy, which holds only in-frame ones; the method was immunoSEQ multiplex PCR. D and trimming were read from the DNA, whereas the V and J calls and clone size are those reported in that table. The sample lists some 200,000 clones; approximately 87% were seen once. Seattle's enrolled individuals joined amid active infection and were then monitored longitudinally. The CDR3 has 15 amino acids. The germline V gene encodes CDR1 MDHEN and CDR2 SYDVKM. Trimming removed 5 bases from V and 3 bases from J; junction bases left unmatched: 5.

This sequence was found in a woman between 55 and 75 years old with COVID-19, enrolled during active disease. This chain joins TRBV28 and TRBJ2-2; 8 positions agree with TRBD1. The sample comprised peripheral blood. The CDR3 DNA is TGTGCCAGCAGTATCGACAGGGGTTACACCGGGGAGCTGTTTTTT. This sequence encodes CASSIDRGYTGELFF.